This T cell receptor (beta chain) emerged from a study of blood T cell repertoires in COVID-19. Whole-study context: Specimens from acute and convalescent COVID-19 originated in the United States, Italy and Spain. Nucleic acid was either cDNA or gDNA, and it came from T cells, B-cell-depleted T cells, or PBMCs.

Authors' processing steps: Researchers report that nucleated cell counts were estimated from reference gene primer amplification. Data came from immunoSEQ multiplex PCR; TCRdb stores just in-frame clones and leaves some out. V, J and clone size derive from that table, while D and trimming were established from the DNA sequence. Altogether about 220,000 clones are present, 65% to 90% being singletons, with the ten largest covering 4.7%. V dropped 7 bases and J dropped 0 bases, with 9 bases sitting between them. This CDR3 has 13 residues. Germline values: CDR1 MGHDK, CDR2 SYGVNS. This rearrangement joins TRBV25-1 to TRBJ1-1, with D possibly being TRBD1 (5 bases). The receptor was isolated from a woman in her 70s with acute or convalescent COVID-19. The specimen was peripheral blood. For the CDR3, the DNA is TGTGCCAGCACCAAGGGGTTGAACACTGAAGCTTTCTTT. Its protein product is CASTKGLNTEAFF.